The 14 T cell receptor beta chains presented below share a single source sample, sequenced in a study of PD-L1 blockade in urothelial cancer. TCRdb's table, derived via immunoSEQ multiplex PCR, lists solely in-frame clones and lacks some. The data show under 60,000 clones, approximately 79% seen once. Time point described: pretreatment peripheral blood. Source: PBMCs, taken around atezolizumab (anti-PD-L1) treatment. Receptors originate from a man aged 65 to 85 with urothelial cancer.

This clone has a handful of counts. The rearrangement uses TRBV7-9 and TRBJ1-2; 8 bases are a match to TRBD1. The CDR3 is 15 residues long. Germline V gene data show CDR1 as SEHNR and CDR2 as FQNEAQ (reference sequence). Trimming took 1 base from V and 8 from J; bases not matched to a gene: 9. The CDR3 DNA is TGTGCCAGCAGCTTAGGTGCAGGGGGCGTAGAGGGCTACACCTTC. This translates into CASSLGAGGVEGYTF.

This sequence joins TRBV15 and TRBJ1-3, with unresolved D. This CDR3 has 13 residues. The V gene lost 1 base and the J gene lost 4 bases, with 5 bases spanning the gap. Per the germline V gene, CDR1 is LNHNV and CDR2 is YYDKDF (reference sequence). The CDR3 spells CATSRGAGNTIYF. CDR3 nucleotides: TGTGCCACCAGCAGAGGGGCGGGAAACACCATATATTTT.

The genes are TRBV2 and TRBJ2-3; D might be TRBD2 (5 bases). Looked up from germline, CDR1 is SNHLY and CDR2 is FYNNEI. V lost 2 bases to trimming and J lost 1 base, with 10 bases between them. The CDR3 has 15 amino acids. CDR3 DNA: TGTGCCAGCAGTGAAATCCGGGGTGGCACAGATACGCAGTATTTT. Its translation: CASSEIRGGTDTQYF.

In DNA, the CDR3 is TGTGCCAGCAGCCCAAGTTCTATGGGACAGCAGACCTACGAGCAGTACTTC. Translated, it gives CASSPSSMGQQTYEQYF. The V call is TRBV7-2, the J call TRBJ2-7, with TRBD1 identical over 7 bases. Germline V gene data show CDR1 as SGHTA and CDR2 as FQGNSA. The CDR3 contains 17 residues. The J segment lost 2 bases and the V segment lost 5 bases, leaving 15 bases of the junction unmatched.

The V call is TRBV10-3, the J call TRBJ1-5; tentatively, D is TRBD1 (5 bases). CDR3 length equals 15 residues. Trimming shortened V by 2 bases and J by 6 bases, and 14 bases separated the two germline ends. Germline V gene data show CDR1 as ENHRY and CDR2 as SYGVKD. The CDR3 DNA reads as TGTGCCATCAGTGAGAAGTCCGGGGGTTCTCAGCCCCAGCATTTT. It specifies CAISEKSGGSQPQHF.

The gene calls are TRBV7-2 and TRBJ2-7; 7 nucleotides line up with TRBD1. The CDR3 loop spans 18 amino acids. Germline-derived CDR1 and CDR2 are SGHTA and FQGNSA. The J segment lost 2 bases and the V segment lost 5 bases, leaving 18 bases of the junction unmatched. The chain's CDR3 is CASSPRRDSRGYPYEQYF. The CDR3 bases are TGTGCCAGCAGCCCAAGACGGGACAGCCGTGGGTACCCCTACGAGCAGTACTTC.

J is TRBJ1-5 and V is TRBV14; D remains unclear. The CDR3 spans 14 residues. V was cut by 4 bases and J by 2 bases, with 9 bases left in between. Germline CDR1 is SGHDN and CDR2 is FVKESK. CDR3 DNA sequence: TGTGCCAGCAGCCCCAGCCAGGGCAATCAGCCCCAGCATTTT. Its translation is CASSPSQGNQPQHF.

The chain recombines TRBV28 with TRBJ1-1; D is unclear. Trimming removed 5 bases from V and 3 bases from J, with 16 bases in between. Germline assignment: CDR1 MDHEN and CDR2 SYDVKM. The CDR3 extends over 15 amino acids. The CDR3: CASSPVGRRDTEAFF. The CDR3 region has the DNA TGTGCCAGCAGTCCCGTTGGGAGGCGGGACACTGAAGCTTTCTTT.

V is TRBV7-2 and J is TRBJ2-7, with 8 bases fitting TRBD1. V was clipped by 1 base and J by 7 bases; unmatched bases: 9. This CDR3 contains 15 residues. CDR1 is SGHTA, CDR2 FQGNSA, per germline. In DNA form, the CDR3 reads TGTGCCAGCAGCTTAGATTTCTGGACAGGGTTGGAGCAGTACTTC. Amino acid sequence: CASSLDFWTGLEQYF.

Only a few counts were recorded for this clone. The chain links TRBV7-3 to TRBJ2-1; 9 nucleotides agree with TRBD2. The CDR3 spans 15 residues. The V gene's germline CDR1 is SGHTA and CDR2 FQGTGA. V lost 5 bases, J lost 5 bases, and 7 bases stayed unmatched. The CDR3, as DNA: TGTGCCAGCAGCGACGGACTAGCGCGAGACAATGAGCAGTTCTTC. Translated: CASSDGLARDNEQFF.

V usage is TRBV19 and J usage is TRBJ2-1; D is possibly TRBD2 (6 bases). Germline V gene data show CDR1 as LNHDA and CDR2 as SQIVND (reference sequence). The CDR3 has 16 amino acids. V was pared by 1 base and J by 7 bases, with 17 bases between. Here the CDR3 reads CASSIVGGGAFNEQFF. The CDR3 DNA reads as TGTGCCAGTAGTATAGTGGGGGGAGGTGCGTTTAATGAGCAGTTCTTC.

This chain links TRBV5-8 with TRBJ2-7; no clear D gene. This CDR3 spans 13 amino acids. Trimming took 0 bases from V and 3 from J, leaving 7 bases between them. Germline lookup yields CDR1 SGHTS and CDR2 YDEGEE. The CDR3 DNA is TGTGCCAGCAGCTTGGGACAACTCTACGAGCAGTACTTC. Its protein is CASSLGQLYEQYF.

The V call is TRBV5-1, the J call TRBJ2-3, with 10 bases fitting TRBD2. The CDR3 extends over 15 amino acids. The germline CDR1 and CDR2 sequences are SGHRS and YFSETQ. V gave up 4 bases and J gave up 6 bases; unmatched junction bases: 8. CDR3 protein: CASSPLGSGRDTQYF. As DNA, the CDR3 is TGCGCCAGCAGCCCGTTAGGTAGCGGGAGGGATACGCAGTATTTT. The full variable domain, its missing parts supplied by reference TRBV5-1 and TRBJ2-3, is KAGVTQTPRYLIKTRGQQVTLSCSPISGHRSVSWYQQTPGQGLQFLFEYFSETQRNKGNFPGRFSGRQFSNSRSEMNVSTLELGDSALYLCASSPLGSGRDTQYFGPGTRLTVL.

This clone appeared once. Here the CDR3 DNA reads TGTGCCAGCAGCTTAGCTGCTAGTCCCCAAGAGACCCAGTACTTC. Residues: CASSLAASPQETQYF. The gene calls are TRBV7-2 and TRBJ2-5; no definite D call. Trimming removed 0 bases from V and 1 base from J, with 9 bases in between. The germline CDR1 and CDR2 sequences are SGHTA and FQGNSA. The CDR3 is made up of 15 amino acids.